This T cell receptor beta chain was observed in a study of shared clonotypes between healthy human individuals. The naive CD8 population came from CD45RO-negative cells selected for CCR7, without terminally differentiated effector memory CD45RA+ cells. Study-level points and caveats: The study found about 5% of naive CD4 clonotypes shared across four donors. Clonotype sharing among donors, it was expected, would be affected by sequencing depth.

Trimming pared 6 bases from V and 4 bases from J, leaving 19 bases between. The CDR3 is 16 amino acids. Germline CDR1 reads ENHRY; CDR2 reads SYGVKD. Replicate PCRs for sorted subsets used approximately 190 ng DNA; this equaled 25,000 to 35,000 T cell genomes. Clones were sequenced by immunoSEQ multiplex PCR, and TCRdb holds only the in-frame ones, with some missing. The sample has about 2.1 million clones, roughly 93% seen once; the top ten hold more than 1.5%. This clone was picked up one time. Its antigen is unknown. This TCR was recovered from a man between 18 and 29 years old in good health. Some clones in this sample may be carry-over from other donors' samples. Specimen: naive CD8+ T cells from PBMCs. The chain employs TRBV10-3 and TRBJ1-5; the D gene is possibly TRBD1 (6 bases). CDR3 amino acids: CAISITRGPGNQPQHF. CDR3 bases: TGTGCCATCAGCATTACCCGGGGGCCGGGGAATCAGCCCCAGCATTTT.